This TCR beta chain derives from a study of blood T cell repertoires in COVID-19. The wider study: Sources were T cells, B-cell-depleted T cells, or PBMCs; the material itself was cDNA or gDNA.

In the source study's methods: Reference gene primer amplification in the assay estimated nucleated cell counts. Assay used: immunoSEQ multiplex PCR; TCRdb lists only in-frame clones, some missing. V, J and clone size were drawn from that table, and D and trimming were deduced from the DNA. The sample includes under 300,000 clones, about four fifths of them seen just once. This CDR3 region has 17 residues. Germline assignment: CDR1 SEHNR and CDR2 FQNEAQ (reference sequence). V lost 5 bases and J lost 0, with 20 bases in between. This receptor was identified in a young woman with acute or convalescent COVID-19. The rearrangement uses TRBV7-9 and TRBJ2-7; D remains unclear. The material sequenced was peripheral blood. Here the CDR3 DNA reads TGTGCCAGCAGCCCGCCCCCAGGCCCCATCAGCTCCTACGAGCAGTACTTC. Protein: CASSPPPGPISSYEQYF.